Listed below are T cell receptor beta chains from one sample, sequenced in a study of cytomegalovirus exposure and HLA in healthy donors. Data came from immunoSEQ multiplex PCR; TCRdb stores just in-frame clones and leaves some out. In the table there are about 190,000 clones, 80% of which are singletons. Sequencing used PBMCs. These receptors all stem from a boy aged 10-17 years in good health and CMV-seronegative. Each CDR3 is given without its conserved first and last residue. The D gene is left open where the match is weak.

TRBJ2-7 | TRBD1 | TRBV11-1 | ASSFPGQEYEQY
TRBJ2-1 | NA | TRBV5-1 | ASSLGFPLGSNEQF
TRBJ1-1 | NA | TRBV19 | ASSINDQGNTEAF
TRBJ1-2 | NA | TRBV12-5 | ATLGVNYGYT
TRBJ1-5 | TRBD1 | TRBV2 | ASSPGQGGQPQH
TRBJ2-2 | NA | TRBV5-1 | ASSFTPRLPNTGELF
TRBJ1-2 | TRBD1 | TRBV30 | AWSAQGQVYGYT
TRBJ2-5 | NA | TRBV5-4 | ASSLGGGDVETQY
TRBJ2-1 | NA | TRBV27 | ASSHSSNEQF
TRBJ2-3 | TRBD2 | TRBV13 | ASSSLAGVSRGDTQY
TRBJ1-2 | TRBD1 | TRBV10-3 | AISAGGTGDGYT
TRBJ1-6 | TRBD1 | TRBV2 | ASSLDRGGSPLH
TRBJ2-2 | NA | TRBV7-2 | ASSLVESGELF
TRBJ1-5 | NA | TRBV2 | ASSSNRVKNQPQH
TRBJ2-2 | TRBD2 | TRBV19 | ATEGRAGELF
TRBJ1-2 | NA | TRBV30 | AWSSGDYGYT
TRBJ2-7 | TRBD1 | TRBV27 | ASRPPGTGGYEQY
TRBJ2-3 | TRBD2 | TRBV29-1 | SVDREGTDTQY
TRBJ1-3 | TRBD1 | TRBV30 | AWRRDRALSGNTIY
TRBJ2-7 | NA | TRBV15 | ATSRDGVVGAIPLTGEQY
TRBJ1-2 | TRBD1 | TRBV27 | ASSSQGGRWGYT
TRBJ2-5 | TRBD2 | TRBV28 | ASRITSGGQETQY
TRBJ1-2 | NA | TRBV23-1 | ASSRPDRNYGYT
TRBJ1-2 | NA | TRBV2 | ASSEGRDYGYT
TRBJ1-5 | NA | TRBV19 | ASSYNAMTSQPQH
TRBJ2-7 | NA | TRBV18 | ASSEGVTGSSYEQY
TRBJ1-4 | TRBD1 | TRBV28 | ASSSGTDNEKLF
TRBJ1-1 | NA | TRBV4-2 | ASSQEDAWGREAF
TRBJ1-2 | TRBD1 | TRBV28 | ASSPYLGQANYGYT
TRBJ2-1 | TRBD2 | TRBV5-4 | ASSPGTSGRGGSYNEQF
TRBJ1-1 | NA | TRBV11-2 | ASSLESVLYGSLMNTEAF
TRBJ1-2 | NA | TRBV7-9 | ASSLGGRTDGYT
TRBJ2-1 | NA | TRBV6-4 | ASSDSGDGGFNEQF
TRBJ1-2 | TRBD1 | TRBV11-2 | ASSLSWSTGDGYT
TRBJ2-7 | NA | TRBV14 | ASSQVEDWPYEQY
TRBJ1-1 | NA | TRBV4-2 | ASSQVSGEGTEAF
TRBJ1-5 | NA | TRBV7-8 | ASSSISNQPQH
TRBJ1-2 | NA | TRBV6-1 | ASTLATGNPYGYT
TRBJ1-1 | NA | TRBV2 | ASAFLHGNTEAF
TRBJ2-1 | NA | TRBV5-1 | ASSLDRSPYNEQF
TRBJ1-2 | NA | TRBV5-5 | ASSLEPPANYGYT
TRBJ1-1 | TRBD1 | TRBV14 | ASSQGSPTGTNTEAF
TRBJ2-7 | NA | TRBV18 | ASSLRQDSYEQY
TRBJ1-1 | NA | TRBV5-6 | ASNPRRWTEAF
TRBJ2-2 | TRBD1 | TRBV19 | ASTLGQGATAGELF
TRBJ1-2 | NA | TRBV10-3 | AIRPGNIGYT
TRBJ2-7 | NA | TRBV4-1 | ASSLGGSPYEQY
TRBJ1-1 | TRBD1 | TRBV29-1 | SVAGTAGTEAF
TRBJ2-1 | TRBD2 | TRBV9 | ASSGRTSYNEQF
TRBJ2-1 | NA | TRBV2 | ASHLLANPIHNEQF
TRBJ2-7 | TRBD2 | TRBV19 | ASSITSGKYEQY